This T cell receptor (beta chain) was captured by sequencing in a study of Tregs in tolerant kidney transplant recipients. V shed 2 bases and J shed 1 base, with 9 bases lying between them. Germline V gene sequence: CDR1 SGHRS, CDR2 YFSETQ. CDR3 length equals 14 residues. Assay used: immunoSEQ multiplex PCR; TCRdb lists only in-frame clones, some missing. This table has approximately 15,000 clones, about 53% appearing once. With regard to this clone: What it binds is unknown.

FACS sorting followed an approximately six-day coculture of CFSE-labeled recipient PBMCs with irradiated graft donor PBMCs. Sequencing was performed on CD4+ T cells from blood cultured with allogeneic cells, taken before the transplant. This chain links TRBV5-1 with TRBJ2-5, with D maybe TRBD1 (5 bases). The origin of this receptor is a human patient who received a combined kidney and bone marrow transplant. The CDR3 nucleotides read TGCGCCAGCAGCTTCCCAGGGTCCCAAGAGACCCAGTACTTC. The encoded protein is CASSFPGSQETQYF.